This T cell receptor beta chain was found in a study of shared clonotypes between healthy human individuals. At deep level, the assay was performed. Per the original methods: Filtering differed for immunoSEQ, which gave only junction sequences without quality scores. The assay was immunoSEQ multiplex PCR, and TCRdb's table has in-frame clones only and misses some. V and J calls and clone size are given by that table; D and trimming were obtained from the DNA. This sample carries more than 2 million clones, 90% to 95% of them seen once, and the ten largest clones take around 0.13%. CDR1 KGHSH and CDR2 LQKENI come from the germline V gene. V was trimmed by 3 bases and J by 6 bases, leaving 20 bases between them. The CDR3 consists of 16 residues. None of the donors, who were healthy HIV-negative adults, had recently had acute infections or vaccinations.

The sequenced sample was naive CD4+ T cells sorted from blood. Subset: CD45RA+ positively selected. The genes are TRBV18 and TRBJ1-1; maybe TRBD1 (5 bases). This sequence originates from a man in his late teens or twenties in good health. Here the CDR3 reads CASSPGQGPVMAEAFF. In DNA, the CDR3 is TGTGCCAGCTCACCGGGGCAGGGCCCGGTTATGGCTGAAGCTTTCTTT.